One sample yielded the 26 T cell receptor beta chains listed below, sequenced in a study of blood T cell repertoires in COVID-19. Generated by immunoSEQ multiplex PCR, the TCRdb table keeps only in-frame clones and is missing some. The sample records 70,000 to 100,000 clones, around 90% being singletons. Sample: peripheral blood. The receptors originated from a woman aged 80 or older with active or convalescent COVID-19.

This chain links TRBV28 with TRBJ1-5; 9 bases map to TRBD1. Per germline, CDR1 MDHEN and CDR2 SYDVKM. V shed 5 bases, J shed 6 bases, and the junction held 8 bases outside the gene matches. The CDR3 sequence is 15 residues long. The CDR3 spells CASSTRTGEGQPQHF. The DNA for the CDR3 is TGTGCCAGCAGTACACGGACAGGGGAGGGTCAGCCCCAGCATTTT.

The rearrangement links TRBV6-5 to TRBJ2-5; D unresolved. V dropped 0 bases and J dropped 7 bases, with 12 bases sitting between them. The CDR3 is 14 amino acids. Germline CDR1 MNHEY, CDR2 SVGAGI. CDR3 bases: TGTGCCAGCAGTTACTCGAGCAGAGCAGGGACCCAGTACTTC. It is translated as CASSYSSRAGTQYF.

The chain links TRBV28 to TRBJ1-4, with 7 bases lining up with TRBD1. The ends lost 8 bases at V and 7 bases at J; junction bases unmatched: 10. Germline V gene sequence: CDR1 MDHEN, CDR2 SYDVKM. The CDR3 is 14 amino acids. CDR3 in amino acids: CASGPTGTVEKLFF. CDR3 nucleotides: TGTGCCAGCGGCCCGACAGGGACGGTTGAAAAACTGTTTTTT. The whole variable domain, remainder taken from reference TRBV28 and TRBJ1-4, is DVKVTQSSRYLVKRTGEKVFLECVQDMDHENMFWYRQDPGLGLRLIYFSYDVKMKEKGDIPEGYSVSREKKERFSLILESASTNQTSMYLCASGPTGTVEKLFFGSGTQLSVL.

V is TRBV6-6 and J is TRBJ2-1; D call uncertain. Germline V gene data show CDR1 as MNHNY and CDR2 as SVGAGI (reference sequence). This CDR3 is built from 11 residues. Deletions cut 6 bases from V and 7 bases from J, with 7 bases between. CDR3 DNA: TGTGCCAGCAGCCCCTTGAATGAGCAGTTCTTC. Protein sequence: CASSPLNEQFF.

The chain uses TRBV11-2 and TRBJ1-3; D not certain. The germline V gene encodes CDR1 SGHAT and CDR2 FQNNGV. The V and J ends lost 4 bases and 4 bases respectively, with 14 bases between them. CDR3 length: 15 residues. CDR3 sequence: CASSSGWARGNTIYF. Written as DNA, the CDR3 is TGTGCCAGCAGCTCCGGTTGGGCACGCGGAAACACCATATATTTT.

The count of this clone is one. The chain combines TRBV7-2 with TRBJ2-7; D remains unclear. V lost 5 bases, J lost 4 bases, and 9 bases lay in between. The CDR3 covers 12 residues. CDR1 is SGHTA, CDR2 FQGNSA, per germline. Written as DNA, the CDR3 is TGTGCCAGCAGCCCCCATCAGTACGAGCAGTACTTC. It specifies CASSPHQYEQYF.

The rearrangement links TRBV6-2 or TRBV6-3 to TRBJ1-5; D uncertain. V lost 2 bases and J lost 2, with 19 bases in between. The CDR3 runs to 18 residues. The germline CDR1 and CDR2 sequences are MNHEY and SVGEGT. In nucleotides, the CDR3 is TGTGCCAGCAGTTACAGATTAGGTCGTAGAGGAGGCAATCAGCCCCAGCATTTT. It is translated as CASSYRLGRRGGNQPQHF.

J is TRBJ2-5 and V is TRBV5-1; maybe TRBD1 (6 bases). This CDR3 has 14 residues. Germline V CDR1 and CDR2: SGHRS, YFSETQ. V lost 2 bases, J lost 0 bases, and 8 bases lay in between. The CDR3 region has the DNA TGCGCCAGCAGCTTCCGGACAGACCAAGAGACCCAGTACTTC. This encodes CASSFRTDQETQYF.

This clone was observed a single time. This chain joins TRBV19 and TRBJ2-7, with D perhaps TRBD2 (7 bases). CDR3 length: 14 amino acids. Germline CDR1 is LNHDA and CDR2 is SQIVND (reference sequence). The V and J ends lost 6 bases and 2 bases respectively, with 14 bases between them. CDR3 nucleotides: TGTGCCAGTAGCCCGCGAGGGGGGGCCTACGAGCAGTACTTC. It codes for CASSPRGGAYEQYF.

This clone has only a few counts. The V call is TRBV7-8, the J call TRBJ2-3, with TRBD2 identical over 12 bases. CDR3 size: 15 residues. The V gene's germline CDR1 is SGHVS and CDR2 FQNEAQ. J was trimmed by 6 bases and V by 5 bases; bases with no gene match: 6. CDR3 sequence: CASSPRTSGTDTQYF. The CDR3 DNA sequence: TGTGCCAGCAGCCCCCGGACTAGCGGGACTGATACGCAGTATTTT.

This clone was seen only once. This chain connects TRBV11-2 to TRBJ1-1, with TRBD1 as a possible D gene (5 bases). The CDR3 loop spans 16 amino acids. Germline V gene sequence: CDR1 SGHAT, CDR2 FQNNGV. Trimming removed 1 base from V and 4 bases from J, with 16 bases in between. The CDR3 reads CASSLGGRGRFTEAFF. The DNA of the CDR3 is TGTGCCAGCAGCTTAGGAGGGAGGGGTCGGTTCACTGAAGCTTTCTTT.

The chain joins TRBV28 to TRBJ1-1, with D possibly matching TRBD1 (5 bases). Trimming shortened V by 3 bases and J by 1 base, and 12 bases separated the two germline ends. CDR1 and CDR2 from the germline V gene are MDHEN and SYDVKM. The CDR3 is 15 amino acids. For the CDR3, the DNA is TGTGCCAGCAGTTTCCGGGGGGGGAGGAACACTGAAGCTTTCTTT. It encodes CASSFRGGRNTEAFF.

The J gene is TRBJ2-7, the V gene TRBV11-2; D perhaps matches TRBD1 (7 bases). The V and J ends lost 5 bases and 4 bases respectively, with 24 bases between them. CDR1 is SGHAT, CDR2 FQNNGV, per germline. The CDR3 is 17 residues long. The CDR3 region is CASSTLRGTGGNYEQYF. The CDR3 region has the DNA TGTGCCAGCAGCACGCTCAGGGGGACTGGAGGAAATTACGAGCAGTACTTC.

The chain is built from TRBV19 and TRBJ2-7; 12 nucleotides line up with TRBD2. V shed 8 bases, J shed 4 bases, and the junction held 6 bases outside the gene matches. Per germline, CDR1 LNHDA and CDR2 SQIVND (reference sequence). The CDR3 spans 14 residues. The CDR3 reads CASHASGREYEQYF. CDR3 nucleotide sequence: TGTGCCAGTCATGCTAGCGGGAGGGAATACGAGCAGTACTTC.

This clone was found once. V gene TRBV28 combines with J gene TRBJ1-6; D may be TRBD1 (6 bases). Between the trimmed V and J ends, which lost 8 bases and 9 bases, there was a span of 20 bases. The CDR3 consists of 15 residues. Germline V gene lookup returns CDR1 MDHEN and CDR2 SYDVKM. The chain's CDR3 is CASGIQGREGSPLHF. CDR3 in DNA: TGTGCCAGCGGGATCCAGGGGAGGGAGGGTTCACCCCTCCACTTT.

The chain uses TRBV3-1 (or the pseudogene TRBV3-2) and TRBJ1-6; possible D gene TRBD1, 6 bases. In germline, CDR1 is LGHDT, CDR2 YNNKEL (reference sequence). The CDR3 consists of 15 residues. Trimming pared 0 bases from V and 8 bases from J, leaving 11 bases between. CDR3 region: CASSQDGAGDSPLHF. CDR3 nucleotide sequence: TGTGCCAGCAGCCAAGATGGGGCAGGGGATTCACCCCTCCACTTT.

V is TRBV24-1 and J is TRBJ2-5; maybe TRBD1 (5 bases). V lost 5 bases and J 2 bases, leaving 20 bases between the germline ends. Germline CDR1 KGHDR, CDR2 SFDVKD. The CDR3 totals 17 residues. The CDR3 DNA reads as TGTGCCACCAGTGGGGTAAGAAAACGACAGATACAAGAGACCCAGTACTTC. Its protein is CATSGVRKRQIQETQYF.

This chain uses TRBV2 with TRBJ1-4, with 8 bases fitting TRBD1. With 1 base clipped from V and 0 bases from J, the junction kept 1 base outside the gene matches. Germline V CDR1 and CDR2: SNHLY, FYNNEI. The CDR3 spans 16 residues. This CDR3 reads CASSEVQGATNEKLFF. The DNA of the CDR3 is TGTGCCAGCAGTGAAGTACAGGGGGCAACTAATGAAAAACTGTTTTTT.

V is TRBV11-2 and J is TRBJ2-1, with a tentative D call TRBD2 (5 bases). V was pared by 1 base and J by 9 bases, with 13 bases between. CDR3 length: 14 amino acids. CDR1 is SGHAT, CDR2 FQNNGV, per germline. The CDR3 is CASSLAGEKVEQFF. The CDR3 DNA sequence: TGTGCCAGCAGCTTAGCCGGGGAGAAGGTTGAGCAGTTCTTC.

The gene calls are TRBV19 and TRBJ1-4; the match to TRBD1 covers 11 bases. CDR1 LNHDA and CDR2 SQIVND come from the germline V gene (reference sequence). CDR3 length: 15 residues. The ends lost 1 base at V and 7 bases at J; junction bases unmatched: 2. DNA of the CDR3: TGTGCCAGTAGTATAGGCGGGACAGGGGGTGAAAAACTGTTTTTT. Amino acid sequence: CASSIGGTGGEKLFF.

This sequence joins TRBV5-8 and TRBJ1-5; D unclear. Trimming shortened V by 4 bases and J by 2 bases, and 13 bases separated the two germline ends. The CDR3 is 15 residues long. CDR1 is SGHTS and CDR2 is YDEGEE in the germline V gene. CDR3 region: CASSLGGNRNQPQHF. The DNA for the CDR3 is TGTGCCAGCAGCCTGGGAGGGAATCGCAATCAGCCCCAGCATTTT.

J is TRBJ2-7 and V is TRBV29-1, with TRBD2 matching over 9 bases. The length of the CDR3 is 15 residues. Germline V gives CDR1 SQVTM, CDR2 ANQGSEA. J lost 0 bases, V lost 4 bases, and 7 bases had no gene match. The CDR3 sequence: CSVADLAGSSYEQYF. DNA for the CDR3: TGCAGCGTTGCTGATCTAGCGGGGAGCTCCTACGAGCAGTACTTC.

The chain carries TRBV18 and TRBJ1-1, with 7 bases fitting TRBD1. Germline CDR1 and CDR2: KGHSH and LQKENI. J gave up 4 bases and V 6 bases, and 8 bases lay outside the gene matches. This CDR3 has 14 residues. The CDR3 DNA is TGTGCCAGCTCCCCGCAGGGGGTAGTCACTGAAGCTTTCTTT. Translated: CASSPQGVVTEAFF. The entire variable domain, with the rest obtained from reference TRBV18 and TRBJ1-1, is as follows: NAGVMQNPRHLVRRRGQEARLRCSPMKGHSHVYWYRQLPEEGLKFMVYLQKENIIDESGMPKERFSAEFPKEGPSILRIQQVVRGDSAAYFCASSPQGVVTEAFFGQGTRLTVV.

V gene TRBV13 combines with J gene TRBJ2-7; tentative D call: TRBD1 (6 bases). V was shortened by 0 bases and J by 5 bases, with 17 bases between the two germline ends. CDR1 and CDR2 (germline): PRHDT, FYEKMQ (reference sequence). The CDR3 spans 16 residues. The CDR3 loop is CASSLGQGPRGHEQYF. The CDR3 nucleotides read TGTGCCAGCAGCTTAGGCCAGGGGCCGCGAGGCCACGAGCAGTACTTC.

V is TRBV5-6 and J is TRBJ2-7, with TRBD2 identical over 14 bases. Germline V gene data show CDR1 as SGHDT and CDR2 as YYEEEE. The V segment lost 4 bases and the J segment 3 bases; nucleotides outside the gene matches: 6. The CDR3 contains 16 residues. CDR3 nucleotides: TGTGCCAGCAGCCCAGGGACTAGCGGGAGTTTCTACGAGCAGTACTTC. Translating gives CASSPGTSGSFYEQYF.

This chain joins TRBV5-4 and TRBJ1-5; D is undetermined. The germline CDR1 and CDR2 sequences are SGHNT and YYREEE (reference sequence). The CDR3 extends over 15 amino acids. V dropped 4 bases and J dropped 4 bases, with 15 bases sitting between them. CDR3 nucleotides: TGTGCCAGCAGCGGCGGTCTTGGTCCGAATCAGCCCCAGCATTTT. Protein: CASSGGLGPNQPQHF.